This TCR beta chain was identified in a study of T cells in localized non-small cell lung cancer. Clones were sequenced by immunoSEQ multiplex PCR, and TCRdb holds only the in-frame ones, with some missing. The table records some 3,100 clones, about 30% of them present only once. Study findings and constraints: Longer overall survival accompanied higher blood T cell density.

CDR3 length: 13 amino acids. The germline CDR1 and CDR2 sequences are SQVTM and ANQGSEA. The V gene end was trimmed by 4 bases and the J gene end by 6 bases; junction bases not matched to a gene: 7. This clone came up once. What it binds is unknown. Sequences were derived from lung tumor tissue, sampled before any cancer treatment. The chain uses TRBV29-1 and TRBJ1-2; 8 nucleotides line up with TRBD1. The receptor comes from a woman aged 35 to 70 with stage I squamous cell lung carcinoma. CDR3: CSVGDRGIDGYTF. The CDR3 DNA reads TGCAGCGTTGGTGACAGGGGAATAGATGGCTACACCTTC. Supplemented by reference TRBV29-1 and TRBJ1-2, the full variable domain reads SAVISQKPSRDICQRGTSLTIQCQVDSQVTMMFWYRQQPGQSLTLIATANQGSEATYESGFVIDKFPISRPNLTFSTLTVSNMSPEDSSIYLCSVGDRGIDGYTFGSGTRLTVV.